This TCR beta chain originates from a study of blood T cells in healthy people across ages. Study-level points and caveats: Long-lived and aged donors differed, with more naive CD4+ cells and higher diversity in the long-lived. The study could not conclusively compare naive and antigen-experienced cells, given its unsorted PBMCs.

The germline CDR1 and CDR2 sequences are MNHNY and SVGAGI (reference sequence). Trimming stripped 1 base from V and 7 bases from J, with 14 bases between. This CDR3 comprises 15 residues. Then a second PCR, running about 6 to 12 cycles, was carried out with a sample-barcoded 5' primer and a J-beta primer mix. TCRdb called the 5' RACE reads again in MiXCR, with one record for every CDR3 protein. Of approximately 2,000,000 distinct CDR3 sequences detected, about two fifths appear once; the ten largest clones hold 23%. Healthy individuals of Caucasian origin from Russia, aged roughly 6 to 100, served as donors. This clonotype turned up a few times. Its specificity is unknown.

The clonotype originates from a human donor in good health. Sequences were obtained from blood. The gene calls are TRBV6-6 and TRBJ2-1; TRBD2 might be the D (5 bases). CDR3 in amino acids: CASSYWVMEENEQFF. The CDR3 DNA reads TGTGCCAGCAGTTACTGGGTCATGGAGGAGAATGAGCAGTTCTTC.